This T cell receptor (beta chain) was recorded in a study of T cell repertoires in cytomegalovirus infection. Across the whole study: From public TCR beta signatures came an indication of both CMV infection and matching HLA type.

Study results and caveats: In two of eight donors, the top clonotype was HLA-C-restricted CMV-specific. Carriage of CMV together with the relevant HLA was identifiable through cumulative public TCR beta family frequency.

Looked up from germline, CDR1 is SEHNR and CDR2 is FQNEAQ (reference sequence). The CDR3 extends over 17 amino acids. V was trimmed by 2 bases and J by 5 bases, leaving 18 bases between them. The sample holds many counts of this clonotype. The antigen is not known. TCRdb reprocessed the reads via MiXCR and lists one record per CDR3 protein. The sample yields 300,000 or so distinct CDR3 sequences, roughly a tenth seen once. Sequenced material: PBMCs. The sequence was collected from a human donor in good health (CMV status not recorded). Some clones in this sample may be carry-over from other donors' samples. The chain carries TRBV7-9 and TRBJ2-2, with D maybe TRBD2 (6 bases). This chain's CDR3 is CASSLKSGGAGTGELFF. For the CDR3, the DNA is TGTGCCAGCAGCTTAAAATCCGGCGGTGCGGGGACCGGGGAGCTGTTTTTT.